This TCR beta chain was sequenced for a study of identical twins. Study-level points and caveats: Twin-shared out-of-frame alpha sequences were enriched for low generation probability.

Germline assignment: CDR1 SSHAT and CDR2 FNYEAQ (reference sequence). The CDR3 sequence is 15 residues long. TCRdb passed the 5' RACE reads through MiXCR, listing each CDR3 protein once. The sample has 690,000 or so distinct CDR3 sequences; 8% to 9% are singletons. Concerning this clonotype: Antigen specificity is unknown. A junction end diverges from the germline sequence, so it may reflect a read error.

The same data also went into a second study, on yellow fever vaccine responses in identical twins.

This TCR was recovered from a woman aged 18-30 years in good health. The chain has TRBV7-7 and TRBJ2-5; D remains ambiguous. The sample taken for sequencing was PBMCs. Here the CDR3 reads CASSLFRNKQETQYF. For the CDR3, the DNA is TGTGCTAGCAGCTTATTCCGCAATAAGCAAGAGACCCAGTACTTC.